The clone carrying this T cell receptor beta chain has a handful of counts. The sample is drawn from a study of blood T cell repertoires in COVID-19. Study at large: Acute and convalescent COVID-19 specimens originated in the United States, Italy and Spain. Nucleic acid was either cDNA or gDNA, and it came from T cells, B-cell-depleted T cells, or PBMCs.

In the original analysis: Cell counts per sample came from amplifying reference gene primers. The method was immunoSEQ multiplex PCR; TCRdb's version includes in-frame clones alone and lacks a portion of them. That table gives V, J and clone size, and the DNA gave D and trimming. The sample shows about 180,000 clones, 86% of them seen only once. This CDR3 contains 16 residues. Germline V lookup: CDR1 SGHNT, CDR2 YYREEE (reference sequence). V was pared by 2 bases and J by 0 bases, with 12 bases between. The sequenced material came from peripheral blood. This sequence originates from a man aged 70 or older with active or convalescent COVID-19. The genes are TRBV5-4 and TRBJ2-1; D gene unclear. CDR3 in amino acids: CASSFDAALSYNEQFF. CDR3 nucleotide sequence: TGTGCCAGCAGCTTCGATGCGGCCCTCTCCTACAATGAGCAGTTCTTC. The variable domain in full, with the rest retrieved from reference TRBV5-4 and TRBJ2-1, is ETGVTQSPTHLIKTRGQQVTLRCSSQSGHNTVSWYQQALGQGPQFIFQYYREEENGRGNFPPRFSGLQFPNYSSELNVNALELDDSALYLCASSFDAALSYNEQFFGPGTRLTVL.